The 28 T cell receptor beta chains listed next were all sequenced from one sample in a study of T cells in Graves' hyperthyroidism and ophthalmopathy. RNA transcripts yielded amplified TCR beta CDR3 regions. Researchers ran a first-round RT-PCR on the TCR CDR3 using the HTBI primer set. TCRdb recomputed calls from the multiplex PCR reads with MiXCR, one row per CDR3 protein. The sample includes 650,000 to 750,000 distinct CDR3 sequences, around 15% of them seen just once. Material: blood. The origin of the receptors is a woman younger than 30 with Graves' hyperthyroidism.

This clonotype was detected a few times. V gene TRBV27 combines with J gene TRBJ1-2; no firm D call. The germline gives CDR1 MNHEY, CDR2 SMNVEV (reference sequence). This CDR3 comprises 13 residues. V was clipped by 5 bases and J by 3 bases, with 10 bases between them. CDR3 in DNA: TGTGCCAGCAGTAAAACAGAAGACTATGGCTACACCTTC. Translating gives CASSKTEDYGYTF.

This clonotype was counted many times. The CDR3 protein is CASRPQTGWSTDTQYF. As DNA, the CDR3 is TGTGCCAGCAGACCCCAGACAGGGTGGAGCACAGATACGCAGTATTTT. The chain recombines TRBV6-1 with TRBJ2-3; 7 nucleotides align to TRBD1. This CDR3 spans 16 amino acids. Germline values: CDR1 MNHNS, CDR2 SASEGT. Trimming removed 6 bases from V and 0 bases from J; junction bases left unmatched: 9.

This clonotype occurred a few times. The chain joins TRBV7-9 to TRBJ2-5, with unresolved D. The CDR3 contains 13 residues. The V end lost 3 bases, the J end lost 5 bases, and 10 bases lay between the germline ends. In germline, CDR1 is SEHNR, CDR2 FQNEAQ (reference sequence). Written as DNA, the CDR3 is TGTGCCAGCAGCTTTCTTCCAACGGAGACCCAGTACTTC. Translation gives CASSFLPTETQYF.

This clonotype was counted many times. The rearrangement uses TRBV28 and TRBJ2-1; 8 bases align to TRBD2. Germline loops: CDR1 MDHEN, CDR2 SYDVKM. Germline trimming cut 2 bases from V and 2 bases from J; bases unmatched to any gene: 5. The CDR3 runs 16 residues. CDR3 sequence reads: CASSLTSGRAYNEQFF. CDR3 nucleotide sequence: TGTGCCAGCAGTTTAACATCCGGGAGGGCCTACAATGAGCAGTTCTTC.

This clonotype has a count of ten or more. The CDR3 protein is CASSFSWGTASTDTQYF. The CDR3 coding sequence is TGTGCCAGCAGTTTTAGCTGGGGGACAGCTAGCACAGATACGCAGTATTTT. The V call is TRBV28, the J call TRBJ2-3; 7 positions match TRBD1. This CDR3 region has 17 residues. The V and J ends lost 3 bases and 0 bases, in that order; junction bases with no gene match: 9. Germline CDR1 MDHEN, CDR2 SYDVKM. Full variable domain (remainder filled in from reference TRBV28 and TRBJ2-3): DVKVTQSSRYLVKRTGEKVFLECVQDMDHENMFWYRQDPGLGLRLIYFSYDVKMKEKGDIPEGYSVSREKKERFSLILESASTNQTSMYLCASSFSWGTASTDTQYFGPGTRLTVL.

Concerning this clonotype itself: Compared with germline, one end of the junction differs, possibly owing to a read error. The V and J genes are TRBV3-1 and TRBJ2-3, with 11 bases aligning to TRBD2. The CDR3 contains 17 residues. Germline values: CDR1 LGHDT, CDR2 YNNKEL (reference sequence). The CDR3 DNA sequence: TGTGCCAGCAGCCAGCCGCAACTAGCGGGAGAGACAGATGCGCAGTATTTT. Amino acid sequence: CASSQPQLAGETDAQYF.

CDR3 DNA sequence: TGCGCCAGCAGCTCGGGATTCTCTGGGGCCAACGTCCTGACTTTC. This encodes CASSSGFSGANVLTF. The chain carries TRBV5-1 and TRBJ2-6; D is possibly TRBD2 (5 bases). This CDR3 spans 15 amino acids. From germline, CDR1 is SGHRS and CDR2 YFSETQ. The V end lost 3 bases, the J end lost 0 bases, and 7 bases lay between the germline ends.

This clonotype occurred many times. The junction does not match germline at one end; this may be a read error. This chain connects TRBV7-9 to TRBJ2-7; 9 nucleotides align to TRBD2. The CDR3 runs to 13 residues. Per germline, CDR1 SEHNR and CDR2 FQNEAQ (reference sequence). CDR3 DNA: TGTGCCAGCAGCCTAGCGGGAACCTACGAGCAGTACTTC. Translating gives CASSLAGTYEQYF.

The V gene is TRBV10-3, the J gene TRBJ1-2; D gene ambiguous. The CDR3 loop spans 15 amino acids. V dropped 3 bases and J dropped 3 bases, with 14 bases sitting between them. The germline gives CDR1 ENHRY, CDR2 SYGVKD. The CDR3 DNA reads TGTGCCATCAGTGACCCTCGACCCCCAGACTATGGCTACACCTTC. Its translation is CAISDPRPPDYGYTF.

This clonotype was counted many times. This sequence joins TRBV5-1 and TRBJ2-2; unclear D gene. The germline CDR1 and CDR2 sequences are SGHRS and YFSETQ. The CDR3 loop spans 17 amino acids. V was cut by 3 bases and J by 0 bases, with 15 bases left in between. In DNA form, the CDR3 reads TGCGCCAGCAGCTCCCCCCACTACCGCTCGAACACCGGGGAGCTGTTTTTT. This gives the protein CASSSPHYRSNTGELFF.

This clonotype showed up just a few times. The V and J genes are TRBV5-1 and TRBJ1-4; D might be TRBD1 (6 bases). From germline, CDR1 is SGHRS and CDR2 YFSETQ. V was pared by 0 bases and J by 7 bases, with 13 bases between. The CDR3 extends over 15 amino acids. The CDR3 loop is CASSLARQGGEKLFF. The CDR3 DNA reads TGCGCCAGCAGCTTGGCCCGGCAAGGGGGTGAAAAACTGTTTTTT.

This clonotype has only one observation. The J gene is TRBJ1-2, the V gene TRBV6-1; D unresolved. Germline V gene lookup returns CDR1 MNHNS and CDR2 SASEGT. Trimming removed 11 bases from V and 0 bases from J, with 7 bases in between. The CDR3 runs to 11 residues. The CDR3 region has the DNA TGTGCCGCGTTAGCTAACTATGGCTACACCTTC. This translates into CAALANYGYTF.

The chain has TRBV6-1 and TRBJ2-3, with a weak D call TRBD2 (5 bases). CDR3 length: 18 amino acids. Looked up from germline, CDR1 is MNHNS and CDR2 is SASEGT. Trimming pared 5 bases from V and 0 bases from J, leaving 21 bases between. The CDR3 nucleotides are TGTGCCAGCAGTCCGCGTGGGCTAGCCGTCTCTAGCACAGATACGCAGTATTTT. This translates into CASSPRGLAVSSTDTQYF.

The chain employs TRBV28 and TRBJ2-1; either TRBD1 or TRBD2 may supply D (6 bases each). The CDR3 is 14 amino acids. Per germline, CDR1 MDHEN and CDR2 SYDVKM. Trimming removed 5 bases at V and 5 bases at J, with 13 bases between. CDR3 protein: CASSEARGDNEQFF. CDR3 DNA sequence: TGTGCCAGCAGTGAAGCGAGGGGGGACAATGAGCAGTTCTTC.

This clonotype was observed a single time. This chain connects TRBV5-1 to TRBJ2-7; TRBD2 agrees at 11 bases. The J call may be faulty, since TRBJ2-1 better matches the DNA end. This CDR3 contains 14 residues. Germline CDR1 reads SGHRS; CDR2 reads YFSETQ. The CDR3 reads CASSLSGRAYEQFF. CDR3 nucleotides: TGCGCCAGCAGCCTTAGCGGGAGGGCCTACGAGCAGTTCTTC.

Of note for this clonotype: A much larger clone sits a single nucleotide away, making a read error possible. The chain combines TRBV24-1 with TRBJ2-5, with 8 bases identical to TRBD1. The CDR3 runs to 15 residues. In germline, CDR1 is KGHDR, CDR2 SFDVKD. In DNA, the CDR3 is TGTGCCACCAGTGGACCGACAGGGGACCAAGAGACTCAGTACTTC. Translating gives CATSGPTGDQETQYF.

The rearrangement joins TRBV19 to TRBJ1-5; perhaps TRBD1 as D (6 bases). The CDR3 extends over 18 amino acids. Germline V gives CDR1 LNHDA, CDR2 SQIVND (reference sequence). V gave up 3 bases and J gave up 1 base, with 19 bases separating them. CDR3 bases: TGTGCCAGTAGTATTCGTGGCAGGGGTACCGGGAGCAATCAGCCCCAGCATTTT. Its protein product is CASSIRGRGTGSNQPQHF.

This clonotype has only a few counts. Being one base from a much bigger clone, this may be a read error. J is TRBJ2-7 and V is TRBV28, with a tentative D call TRBD2 (6 bases). Germline V lookup: CDR1 MDHEN, CDR2 SYDVKM. V was shortened by 3 bases and J by 1 base, with 19 bases between the two germline ends. The CDR3 is 17 amino acids. CDR3 sequence: CASSFVLAGSPSYEQYF. The CDR3, as DNA: TGTGCCAGCAGTTTTGTACTGGCGGGGTCCCCATCCTACGAGCAGTACTTC.

This clonotype was found many times. This chain connects TRBV11-2 to TRBJ2-5, with 11 bases fitting TRBD2. V was clipped by 5 bases and J by 4 bases; unmatched bases: 6. The CDR3 spans 15 residues. The germline gives CDR1 SGHAT, CDR2 FQNNGV. Here the CDR3 reads CASSVSGRGSETQYF. The CDR3 DNA reads as TGTGCCAGCAGCGTTAGCGGGAGGGGATCAGAGACCCAGTACTTC. Filled out from reference TRBV11-2 and TRBJ2-5, the complete variable domain reads EAGVAQSPRYKIIEKRQSVAFWCNPISGHATLYWYQQILGQGPKLLIQFQNNGVVDDSQLPKDRFSAERLKGVDSTLKIQPAKLEDSAVYLCASSVSGRGSETQYFGPGTRLLVL.

This chain connects TRBV4-1 to TRBJ2-2; 11 positions agree with TRBD2. The CDR3 has 18 residues. Germline CDR1 is MGHRA and CDR2 is YSYEKL. V lost 1 base and J lost 0; bases outside the gene matches: 4. In DNA form, the CDR3 reads TGCGCCAGCAGCCAAGTGGGGACTAGCGGAACGAACACCGGGGAGCTGTTTTTT. Translation: CASSQVGTSGTNTGELFF.

This clonotype was counted at least ten times. The chain joins TRBV12-3 or TRBV12-4 to TRBJ2-7; no clear D. V shed 3 bases and J shed 5 bases, with 17 bases lying between them. This CDR3 is built from 15 residues. CDR3 sequence: CASSFVPEGIHEQYF. The DNA of the CDR3 is TGTGCCAGCAGTTTTGTCCCGGAAGGGATACACGAGCAGTACTTC.

This clonotype was detected many times. The J gene is TRBJ2-7, the V gene TRBV27, with 9 bases fitting TRBD1. The CDR3 loop spans 15 amino acids. V shed 6 bases, J shed 2 bases, and the junction held 8 bases outside the gene matches. Germline CDR1 reads MNHEY; CDR2 reads SMNVEV (reference sequence). The CDR3 loop is CASRIMTGGAYEQYF. In DNA form, the CDR3 reads TGTGCCAGCAGAATTATGACAGGGGGAGCCTACGAGCAGTACTTC.

The table lists this clonotype with many counts. The chain joins TRBV28 to TRBJ1-1, with D unresolved. Germline lookup yields CDR1 MDHEN and CDR2 SYDVKM. V lost 3 bases and J lost 2, with 19 bases in between. The CDR3 length is 17 residues. Here the CDR3 reads CASSFSAAEPLNTEAFF. The CDR3 DNA follows: TGTGCCAGCAGTTTTTCGGCAGCGGAACCGTTAAACACTGAAGCTTTCTTT.

This clonotype was counted only a few times. The V call is TRBV2, the J call TRBJ1-4; the match to TRBD1 covers 9 bases. The V gene end was trimmed by 1 base and the J gene end by 14 bases; junction bases not matched to a gene: 8. Germline CDR1 SNHLY, CDR2 FYNNEI. The CDR3 runs 14 residues. The DNA of the CDR3 is TGTGCCAGCAGTGAAGAAGGGACAGGGATTCGTCTGTTTTTT. Encoded protein: CASSEEGTGIRLFF.

The table lists this clonotype with many counts. The chain recombines TRBV3-1 with TRBJ2-5, with a tentative D call TRBD1 (6 bases). The CDR3 extends over 17 amino acids. V gave up 5 bases and J gave up 5 bases, with 24 bases separating them. Germline CDR1 reads LGHDT; CDR2 reads YNNKEL (reference sequence). The CDR3 coding sequence is TGTGCCAGCAGCAGATTAATACAGGGACCGGCCAGTGAGACCCAGTACTTC. As protein: CASSRLIQGPASETQYF.

The CDR3 reads CSVVSPGSYNEQFF. In DNA, the CDR3 is TGCAGCGTTGTATCTCCTGGCTCCTACAATGAGCAGTTCTTC. The chain recombines TRBV29-1 with TRBJ2-1; D is unresolved. Germline CDR1 reads SQVTM; CDR2 reads ANQGSEA. V was cut by 4 bases and J by 0 bases, with 10 bases left in between. The CDR3 covers 14 residues.

This clonotype was observed at least ten times. The chain is built from TRBV20-1 and TRBJ2-3; 9 positions match TRBD1. V was clipped by 7 bases and J by 3 bases; unmatched bases: 5. Per germline, CDR1 DFQATT and CDR2 SNEGSKA (reference sequence). The CDR3 runs to 13 residues. The CDR3 coding sequence is TGCAGTGTTCGGACAGGGGCAACAGATACGCAGTATTTT. This codes for CSVRTGATDTQYF.

The gene calls are TRBV14 and TRBJ1-2; no clear D gene. The V end was cut by 4 bases, the J end by 8 bases, with 20 bases between. The CDR3 length is 15 residues. CDR1 and CDR2 (germline): SGHDN, FVKESK. DNA of the CDR3: TGTGCCAGCAGCCTTGACCTAACCGGTGGTTTGGGCTACACCTTC. It is translated as CASSLDLTGGLGYTF.